The following is a TCR beta chain sequence with its context. These data come from a study of control samples from healthy donors and cancer patients. After removal of 3 bases from V and 5 bases from J, the junction contained 3 bases not matched to a gene. In germline, CDR1 is SGDLS, CDR2 YYNGEE. There are 13 residues in the CDR3. The protocol was immunoSEQ multiplex PCR, while the TCRdb copy is restricted to in-frame clones and leaves out a portion. The sample shows about 140,000 clones, 90% to 95% of them seen only once. The chain joins TRBV9 to TRBJ1-1; TRBD1 aligns across 8 bases. The material sequenced was blood. This TCR came from a man aged 35 to 55 in good health. CDR3: CASSAGQATEAFF. CDR3 nucleotides: TGTGCCAGCAGCGCGGGACAGGCAACTGAAGCTTTCTTT.